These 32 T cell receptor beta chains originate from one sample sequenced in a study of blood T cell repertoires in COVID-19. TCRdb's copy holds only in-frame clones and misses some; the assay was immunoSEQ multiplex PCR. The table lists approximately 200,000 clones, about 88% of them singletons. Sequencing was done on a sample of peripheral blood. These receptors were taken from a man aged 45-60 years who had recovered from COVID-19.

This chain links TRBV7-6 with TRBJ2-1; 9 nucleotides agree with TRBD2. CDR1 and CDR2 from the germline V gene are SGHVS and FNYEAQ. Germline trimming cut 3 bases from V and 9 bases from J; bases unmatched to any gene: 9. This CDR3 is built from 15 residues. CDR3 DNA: TGTGCCAGCAGCTTTAGCGGGAGTCACGGCGGTGAGCAGTTCTTC. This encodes CASSFSGSHGGEQFF.

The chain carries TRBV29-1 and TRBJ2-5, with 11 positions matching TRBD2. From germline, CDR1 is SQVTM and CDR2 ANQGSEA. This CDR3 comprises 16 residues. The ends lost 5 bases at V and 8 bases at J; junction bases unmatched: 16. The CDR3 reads CSVKGLGLGLAGTQYF. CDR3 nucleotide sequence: TGCAGCGTTAAGGGACTTGGGTTAGGACTAGCGGGTACCCAGTACTTC.

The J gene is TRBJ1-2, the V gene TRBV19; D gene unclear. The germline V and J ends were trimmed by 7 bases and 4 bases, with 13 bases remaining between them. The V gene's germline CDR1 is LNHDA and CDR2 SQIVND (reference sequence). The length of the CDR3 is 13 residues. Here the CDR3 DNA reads TGTGCCAGTACCGGTGATTTTGTCTATGGCTACACCTTC. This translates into CASTGDFVYGYTF.

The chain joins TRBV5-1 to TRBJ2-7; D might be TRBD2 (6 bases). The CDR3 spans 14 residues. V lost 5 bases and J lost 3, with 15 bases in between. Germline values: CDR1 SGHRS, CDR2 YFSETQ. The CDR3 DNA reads TGCGCCAGCAGTCTTTCCGGGAGTTACTACGAGCAGTACTTC. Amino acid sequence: CASSLSGSYYEQYF.

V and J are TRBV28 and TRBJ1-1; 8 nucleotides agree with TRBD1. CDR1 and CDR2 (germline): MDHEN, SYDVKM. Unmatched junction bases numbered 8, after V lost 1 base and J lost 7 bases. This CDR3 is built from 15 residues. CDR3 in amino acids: CASSLLSPGQGEAFF. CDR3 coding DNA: TGTGCCAGCAGTTTATTGTCGCCTGGACAGGGTGAAGCTTTCTTT.

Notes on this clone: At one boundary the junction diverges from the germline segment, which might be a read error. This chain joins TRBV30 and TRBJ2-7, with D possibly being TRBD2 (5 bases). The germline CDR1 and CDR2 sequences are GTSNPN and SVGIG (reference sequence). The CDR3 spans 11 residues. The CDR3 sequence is CAWSVGSAPHF. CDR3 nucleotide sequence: TGTGCCTGGAGTGTAGGTAGCGCGCCTCACTTC.

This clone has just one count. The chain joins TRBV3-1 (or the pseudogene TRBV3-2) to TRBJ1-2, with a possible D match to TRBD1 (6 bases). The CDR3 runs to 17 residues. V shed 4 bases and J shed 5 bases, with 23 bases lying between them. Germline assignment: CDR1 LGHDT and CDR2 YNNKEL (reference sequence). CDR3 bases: TGTGCCAGCAGCCCCCTGAGGAGGGGGGGGGCTGGGTATGGCTACACCTTC. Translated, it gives CASSPLRRGGAGYGYTF.

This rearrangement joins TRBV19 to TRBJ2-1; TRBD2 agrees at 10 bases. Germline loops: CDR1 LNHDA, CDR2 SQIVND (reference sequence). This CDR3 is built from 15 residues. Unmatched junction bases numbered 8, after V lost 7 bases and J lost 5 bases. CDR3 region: CASISGRRGNNEQFF. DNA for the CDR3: TGTGCCAGTATTAGCGGGAGGAGAGGGAACAATGAGCAGTTCTTC.

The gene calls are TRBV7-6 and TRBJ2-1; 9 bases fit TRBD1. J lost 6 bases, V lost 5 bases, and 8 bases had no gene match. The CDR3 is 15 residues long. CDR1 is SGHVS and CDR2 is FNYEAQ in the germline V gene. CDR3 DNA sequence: TGTGCCAGCAGCACGGGACAGGGAAGGGGCAATGAGCAGTTCTTC. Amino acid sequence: CASSTGQGRGNEQFF.

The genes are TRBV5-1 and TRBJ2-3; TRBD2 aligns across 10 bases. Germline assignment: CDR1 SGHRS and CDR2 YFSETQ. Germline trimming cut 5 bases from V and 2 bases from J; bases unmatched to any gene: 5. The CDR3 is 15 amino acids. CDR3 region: CASRSSGGTTDTQYF. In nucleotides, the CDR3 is TGCGCCAGCAGGTCTAGCGGGGGAACCACAGATACGCAGTATTTT.

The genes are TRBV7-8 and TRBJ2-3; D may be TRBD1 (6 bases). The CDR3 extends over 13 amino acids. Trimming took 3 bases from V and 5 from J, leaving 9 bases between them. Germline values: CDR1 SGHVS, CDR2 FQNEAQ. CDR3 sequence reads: CASSFDRRDTQYF. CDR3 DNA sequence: TGTGCCAGCAGCTTCGACAGGAGAGATACGCAGTATTTT.

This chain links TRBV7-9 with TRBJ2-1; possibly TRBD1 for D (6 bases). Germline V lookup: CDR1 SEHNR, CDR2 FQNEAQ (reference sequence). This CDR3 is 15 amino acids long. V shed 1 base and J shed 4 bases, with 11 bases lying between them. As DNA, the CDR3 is TGTGCCAGCAGCTTAGGTGGCAGGGGTTACAATGAGCAGTTCTTC. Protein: CASSLGGRGYNEQFF.

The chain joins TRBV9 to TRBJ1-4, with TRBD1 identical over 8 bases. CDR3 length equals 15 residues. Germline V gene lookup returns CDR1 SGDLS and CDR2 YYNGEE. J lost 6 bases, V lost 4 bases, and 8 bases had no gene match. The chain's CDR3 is CASSLSGTGHEKLFF. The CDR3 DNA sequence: TGTGCCAGCAGCCTTTCCGGGACAGGACATGAAAAACTGTTTTTT.

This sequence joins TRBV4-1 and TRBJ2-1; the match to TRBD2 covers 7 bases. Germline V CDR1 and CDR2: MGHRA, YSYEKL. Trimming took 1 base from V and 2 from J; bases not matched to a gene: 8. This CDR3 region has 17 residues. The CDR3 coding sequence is TGCGCCAGCAGCCAAGTTGGCGGGAGTAGCGCCTACAATGAGCAGTTCTTC. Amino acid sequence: CASSQVGGSSAYNEQFF.

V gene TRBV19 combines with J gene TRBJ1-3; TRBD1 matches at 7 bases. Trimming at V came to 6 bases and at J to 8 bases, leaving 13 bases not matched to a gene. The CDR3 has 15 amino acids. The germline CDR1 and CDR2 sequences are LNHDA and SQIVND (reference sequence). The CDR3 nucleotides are TGTGCCAGTAGGACACCGGGACAGCCTGCGCACACCATATATTTT. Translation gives CASRTPGQPAHTIYF.

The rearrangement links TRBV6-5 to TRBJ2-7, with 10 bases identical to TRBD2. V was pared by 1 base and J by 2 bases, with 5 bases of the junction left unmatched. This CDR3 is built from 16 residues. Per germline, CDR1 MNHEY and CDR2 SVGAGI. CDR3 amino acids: CASSYYLAGETYEQYF. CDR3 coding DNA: TGTGCCAGCAGTTACTATCTAGCGGGGGAGACCTACGAGCAGTACTTC.

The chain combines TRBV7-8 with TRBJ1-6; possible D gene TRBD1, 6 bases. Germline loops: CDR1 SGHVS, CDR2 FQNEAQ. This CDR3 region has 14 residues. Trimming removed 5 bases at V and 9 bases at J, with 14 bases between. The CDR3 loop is CASSLQGQFSPLHF. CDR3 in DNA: TGTGCCAGCAGCCTACAGGGACAATTTTCACCCCTCCACTTT.

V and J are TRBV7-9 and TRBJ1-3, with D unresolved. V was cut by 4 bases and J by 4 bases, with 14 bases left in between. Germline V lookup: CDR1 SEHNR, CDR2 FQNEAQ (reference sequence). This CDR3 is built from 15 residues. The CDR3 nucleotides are TGTGCCAGCAGCTCTGGCGGCGTATTCGGAAACACCATATATTTT. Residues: CASSSGGVFGNTIYF.

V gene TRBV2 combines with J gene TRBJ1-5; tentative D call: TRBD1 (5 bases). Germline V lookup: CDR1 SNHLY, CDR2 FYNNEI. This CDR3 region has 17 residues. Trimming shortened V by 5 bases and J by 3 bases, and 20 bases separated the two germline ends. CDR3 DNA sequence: TGTGCCAGCAGTATTCTGGGGGGAGGTACGAACAATCAGCCCCAGCATTTT. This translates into CASSILGGGTNNQPQHF.

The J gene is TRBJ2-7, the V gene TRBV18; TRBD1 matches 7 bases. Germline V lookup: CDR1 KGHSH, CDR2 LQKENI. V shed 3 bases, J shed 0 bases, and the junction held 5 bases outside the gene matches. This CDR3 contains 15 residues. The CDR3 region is CASSPYAGGSYEQYF. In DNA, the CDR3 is TGTGCCAGCTCACCTTATGCAGGGGGCTCCTACGAGCAGTACTTC.

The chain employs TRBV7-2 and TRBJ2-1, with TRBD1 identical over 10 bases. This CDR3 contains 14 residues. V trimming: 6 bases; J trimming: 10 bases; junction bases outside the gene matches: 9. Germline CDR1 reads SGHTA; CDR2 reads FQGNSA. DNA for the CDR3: TGTGCCAGCAGTCCCGGGACAGGGGCGGGGGAGCAGTTCTTC. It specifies CASSPGTGAGEQFF.

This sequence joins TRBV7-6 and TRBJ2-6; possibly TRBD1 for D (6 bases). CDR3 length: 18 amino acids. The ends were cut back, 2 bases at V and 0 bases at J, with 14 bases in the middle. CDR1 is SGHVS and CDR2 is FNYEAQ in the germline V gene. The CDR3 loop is CASSLYVRGASGANVLTF. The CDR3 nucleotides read TGTGCCAGCAGCTTATACGTCAGGGGTGCCTCTGGGGCCAACGTCCTGACTTTC.

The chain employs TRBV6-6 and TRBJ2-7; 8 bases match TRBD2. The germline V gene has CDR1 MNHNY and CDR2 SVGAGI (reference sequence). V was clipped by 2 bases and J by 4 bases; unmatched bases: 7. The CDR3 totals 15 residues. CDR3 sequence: CASSYGLAGAYEQYF. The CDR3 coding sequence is TGTGCCAGCAGTTACGGGCTAGCGGGTGCTTACGAGCAGTACTTC.

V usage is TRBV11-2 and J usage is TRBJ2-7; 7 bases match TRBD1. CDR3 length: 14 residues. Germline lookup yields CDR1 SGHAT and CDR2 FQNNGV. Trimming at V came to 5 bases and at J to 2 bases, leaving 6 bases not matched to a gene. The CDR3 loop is CASSTRQGPYEQYF. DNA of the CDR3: TGTGCCAGCAGCACCCGACAGGGTCCCTACGAGCAGTACTTC.

The CDR3 sequence is CASSLQDRLNSPLHF. CDR3 DNA sequence: TGTGCCAGCAGCTTGCAGGACAGACTTAATTCACCCCTCCACTTT. The V gene is TRBV5-5, the J gene TRBJ1-6, with TRBD1 as a possible D gene (6 bases). The CDR3 spans 15 residues. V lost 1 base and J lost 6, with 11 bases in between. Germline loops: CDR1 SGHKS, CDR2 YYEKEE (reference sequence). The full variable domain, with the rest looked up from reference TRBV5-5 and TRBJ1-6, is DAGVTQSPTHLIKTRGQQVTLRCSPISGHKSVSWYQQVLGQGPQFIFQYYEKEERGRGNFPDRFSARQFPNYSSELNVNALLLGDSALYLCASSLQDRLNSPLHFGNGTRLTVT.

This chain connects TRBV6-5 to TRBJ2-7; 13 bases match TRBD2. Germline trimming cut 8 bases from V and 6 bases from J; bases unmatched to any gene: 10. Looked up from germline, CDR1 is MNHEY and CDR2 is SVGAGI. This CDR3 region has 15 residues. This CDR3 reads CASRTSGRGLGEQYF. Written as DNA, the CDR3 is TGTGCCAGCCGGACTAGCGGGAGAGGGTTGGGCGAGCAGTACTTC.

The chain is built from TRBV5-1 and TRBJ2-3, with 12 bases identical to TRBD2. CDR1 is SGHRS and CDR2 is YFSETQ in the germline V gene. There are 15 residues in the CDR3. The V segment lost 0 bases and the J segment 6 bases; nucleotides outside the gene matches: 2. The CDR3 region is CASSLGLAGGDTQYF. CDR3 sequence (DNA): TGCGCCAGCAGCTTGGGTCTAGCGGGAGGGGATACGCAGTATTTT.

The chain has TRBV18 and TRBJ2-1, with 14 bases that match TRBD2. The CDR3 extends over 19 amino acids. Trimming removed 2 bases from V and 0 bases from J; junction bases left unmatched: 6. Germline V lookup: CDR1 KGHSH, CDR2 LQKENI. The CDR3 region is CASSPGTSGRMNSYNEQFF. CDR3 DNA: TGTGCCAGCTCACCAGGGACTAGCGGGAGAATGAACTCCTACAATGAGCAGTTCTTC.

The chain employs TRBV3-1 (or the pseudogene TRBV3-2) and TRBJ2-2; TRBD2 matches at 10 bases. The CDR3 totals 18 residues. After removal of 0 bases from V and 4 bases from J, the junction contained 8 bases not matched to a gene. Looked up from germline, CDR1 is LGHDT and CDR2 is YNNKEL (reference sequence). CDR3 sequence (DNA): TGTGCCAGCAGCCAAGAGGGGTCTCTAGCGGGAGTCACCGGGGAGCTGTTTTTT. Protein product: CASSQEGSLAGVTGELFF.

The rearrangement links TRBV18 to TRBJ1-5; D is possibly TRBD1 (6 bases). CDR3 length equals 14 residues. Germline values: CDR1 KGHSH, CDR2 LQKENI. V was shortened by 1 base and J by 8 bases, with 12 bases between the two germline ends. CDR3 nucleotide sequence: TGTGCCAGCTCACCACAGGGGGTGAGGGAGCCCCAGCATTTT. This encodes CASSPQGVREPQHF.

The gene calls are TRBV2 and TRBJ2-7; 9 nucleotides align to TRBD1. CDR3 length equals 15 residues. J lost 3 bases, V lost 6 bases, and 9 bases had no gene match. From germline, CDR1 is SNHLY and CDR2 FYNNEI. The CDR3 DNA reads TGTGCCAGCAGCCGAACCGGGACAGGGAACTACGAGCAGTACTTC. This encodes CASSRTGTGNYEQYF.

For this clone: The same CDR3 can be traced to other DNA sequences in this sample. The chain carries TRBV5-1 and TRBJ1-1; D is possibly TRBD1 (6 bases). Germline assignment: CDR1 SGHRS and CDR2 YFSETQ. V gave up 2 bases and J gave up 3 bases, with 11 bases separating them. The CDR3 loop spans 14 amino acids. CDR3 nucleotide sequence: TGCGCCAGCAGCTTACGGGGGGGCGACACTGAAGCTTTCTTT. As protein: CASSLRGGDTEAFF.